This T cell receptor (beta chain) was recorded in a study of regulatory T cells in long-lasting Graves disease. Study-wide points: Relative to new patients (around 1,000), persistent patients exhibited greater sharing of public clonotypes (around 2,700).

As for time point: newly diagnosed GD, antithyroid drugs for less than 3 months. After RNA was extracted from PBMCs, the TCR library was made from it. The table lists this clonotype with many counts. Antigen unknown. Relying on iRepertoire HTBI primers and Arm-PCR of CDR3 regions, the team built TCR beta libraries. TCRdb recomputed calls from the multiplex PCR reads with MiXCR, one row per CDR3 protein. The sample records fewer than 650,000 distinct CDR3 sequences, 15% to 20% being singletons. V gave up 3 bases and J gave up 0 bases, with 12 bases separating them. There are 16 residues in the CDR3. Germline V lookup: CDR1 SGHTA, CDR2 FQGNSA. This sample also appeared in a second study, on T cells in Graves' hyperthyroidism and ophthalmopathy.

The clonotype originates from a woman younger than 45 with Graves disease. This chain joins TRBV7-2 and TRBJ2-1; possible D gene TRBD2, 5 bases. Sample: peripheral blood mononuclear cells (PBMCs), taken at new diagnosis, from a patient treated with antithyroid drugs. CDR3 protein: CASSFFPGISYNEQFF. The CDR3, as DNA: TGTGCCAGCAGCTTCTTCCCGGGAATCTCCTACAATGAGCAGTTCTTC.